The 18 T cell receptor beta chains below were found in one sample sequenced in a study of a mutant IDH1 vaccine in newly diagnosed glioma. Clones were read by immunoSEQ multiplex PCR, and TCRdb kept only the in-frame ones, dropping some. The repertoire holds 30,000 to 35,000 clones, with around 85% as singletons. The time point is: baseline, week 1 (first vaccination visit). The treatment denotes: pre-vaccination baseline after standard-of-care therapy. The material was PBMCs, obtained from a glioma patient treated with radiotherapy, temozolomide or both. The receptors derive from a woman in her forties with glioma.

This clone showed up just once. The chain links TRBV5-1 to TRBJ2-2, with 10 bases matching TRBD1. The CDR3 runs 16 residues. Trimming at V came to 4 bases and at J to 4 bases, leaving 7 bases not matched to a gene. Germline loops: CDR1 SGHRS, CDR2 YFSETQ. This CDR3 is CASSPGTGVVTGELFF. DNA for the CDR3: TGCGCCAGCAGCCCTGGGACAGGGGTGGTCACCGGGGAGCTGTTTTTT. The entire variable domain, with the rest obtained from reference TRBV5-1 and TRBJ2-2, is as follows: KAGVTQTPRYLIKTRGQQVTLSCSPISGHRSVSWYQQTPGQGLQFLFEYFSETQRNKGNFPGRFSGRQFSNSRSEMNVSTLELGDSALYLCASSPGTGVVTGELFFGEGSRLTVL.

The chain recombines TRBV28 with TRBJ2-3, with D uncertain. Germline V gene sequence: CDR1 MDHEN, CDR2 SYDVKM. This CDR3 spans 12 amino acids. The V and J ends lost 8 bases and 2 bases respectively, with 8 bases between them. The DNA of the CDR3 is TGTGCCAGCTCTCGTACCACAGATACGCAGTATTTT. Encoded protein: CASSRTTDTQYF.

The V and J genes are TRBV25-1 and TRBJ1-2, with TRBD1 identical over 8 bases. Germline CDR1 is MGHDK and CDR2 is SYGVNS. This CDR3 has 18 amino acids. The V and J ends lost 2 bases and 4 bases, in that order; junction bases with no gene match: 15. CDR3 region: CASSEVAVGGQGPYGYTF. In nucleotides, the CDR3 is TGTGCCAGCAGTGAAGTTGCCGTAGGTGGACAGGGACCCTATGGCTACACCTTC.

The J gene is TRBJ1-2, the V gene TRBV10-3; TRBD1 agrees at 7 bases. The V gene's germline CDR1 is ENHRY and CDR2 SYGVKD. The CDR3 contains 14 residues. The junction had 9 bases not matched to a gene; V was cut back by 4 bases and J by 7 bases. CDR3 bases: TGTGCCATCAGTGGACGACAGGGACCTGGTGGCTACACCTTC. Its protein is CAISGRQGPGGYTF.

CDR3 loop: CASSPLKGLGRRDIQYF. The CDR3 bases are TGTGCCAGCTCACCACTCAAGGGGCTTGGTAGGAGGGACATTCAGTACTTC. This sequence joins TRBV18 and TRBJ2-4; D may be TRBD2 (6 bases). The CDR3 covers 17 residues. Per the germline V gene, CDR1 is KGHSH and CDR2 is LQKENI. The V end lost 1 base, the J end lost 8 bases, and 21 bases lay between the germline ends.

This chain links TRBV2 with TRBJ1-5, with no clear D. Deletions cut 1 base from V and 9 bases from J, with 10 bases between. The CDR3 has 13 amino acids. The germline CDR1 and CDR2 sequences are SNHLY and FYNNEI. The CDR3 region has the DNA TGTGCCAGCAGTGAAGAGAGTACAGCGCCCCAGCATTTT. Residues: CASSEESTAPQHF.

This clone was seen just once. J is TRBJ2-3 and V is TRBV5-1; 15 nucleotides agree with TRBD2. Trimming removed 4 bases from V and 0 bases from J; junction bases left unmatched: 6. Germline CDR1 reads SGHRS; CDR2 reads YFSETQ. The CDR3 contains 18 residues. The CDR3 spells CASSVGLAGGRSTDTQYF. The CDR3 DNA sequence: TGCGCCAGCAGCGTGGGACTAGCGGGGGGCCGAAGCACAGATACGCAGTATTTT.

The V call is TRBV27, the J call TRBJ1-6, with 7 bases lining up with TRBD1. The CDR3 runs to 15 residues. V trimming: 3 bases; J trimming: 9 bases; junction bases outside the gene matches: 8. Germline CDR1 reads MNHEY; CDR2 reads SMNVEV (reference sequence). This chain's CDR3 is CASSFDVGGFSPLHF. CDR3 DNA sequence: TGTGCCAGCAGTTTCGACGTAGGGGGCTTTTCACCCCTCCACTTT.

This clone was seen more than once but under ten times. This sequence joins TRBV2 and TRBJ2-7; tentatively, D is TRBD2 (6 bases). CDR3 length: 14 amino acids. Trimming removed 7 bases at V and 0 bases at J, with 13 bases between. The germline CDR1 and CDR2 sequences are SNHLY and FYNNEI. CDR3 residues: CASTMGGSSYEQYF. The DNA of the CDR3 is TGTGCCAGCACCATGGGGGGAAGCTCCTACGAGCAGTACTTC.

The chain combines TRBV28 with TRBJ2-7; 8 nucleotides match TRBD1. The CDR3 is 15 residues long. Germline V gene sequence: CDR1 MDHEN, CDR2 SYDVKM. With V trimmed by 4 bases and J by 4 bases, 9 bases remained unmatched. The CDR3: CASSSRQGIWYEQYF. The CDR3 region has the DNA TGTGCCAGCAGTTCACGACAGGGGATTTGGTACGAGCAGTACTTC.

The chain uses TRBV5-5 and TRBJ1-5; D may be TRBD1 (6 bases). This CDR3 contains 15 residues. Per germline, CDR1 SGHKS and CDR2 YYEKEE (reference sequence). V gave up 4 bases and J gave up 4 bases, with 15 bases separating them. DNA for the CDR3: TGTGCCAGCAGCACCGGGACACAAGAGAATCAGCCCCAGCATTTT. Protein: CASSTGTQENQPQHF.

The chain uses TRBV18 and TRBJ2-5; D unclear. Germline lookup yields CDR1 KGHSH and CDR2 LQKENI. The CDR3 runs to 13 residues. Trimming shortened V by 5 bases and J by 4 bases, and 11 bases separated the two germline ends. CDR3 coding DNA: TGTGCCAGCTCATCAGACCAAATAGAGACCCAGTACTTC. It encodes CASSSDQIETQYF.

The CDR3: CASSGNVIDIQYF. The CDR3 nucleotides are TGTGCCAGCTCTGGGAATGTCATCGACATTCAGTACTTC. V usage is TRBV6-5 and J usage is TRBJ2-4, with unresolved D. The CDR3 is made up of 13 amino acids. The germline V gene encodes CDR1 MNHEY and CDR2 SVGAGI. The V end lost 8 bases, the J end lost 8 bases, and 16 bases lay between the germline ends.

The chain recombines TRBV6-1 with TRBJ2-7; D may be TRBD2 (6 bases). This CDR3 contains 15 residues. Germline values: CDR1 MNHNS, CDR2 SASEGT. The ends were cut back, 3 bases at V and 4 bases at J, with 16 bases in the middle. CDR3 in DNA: TGTGCCAGCAGTGATCGTCACCGAGGAGGGTACGAGCAGTACTTC. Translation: CASSDRHRGGYEQYF.

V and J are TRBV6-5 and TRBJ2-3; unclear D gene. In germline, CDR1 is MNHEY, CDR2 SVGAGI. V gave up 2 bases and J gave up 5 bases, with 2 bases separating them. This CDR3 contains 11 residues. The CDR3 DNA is TGTGCCAGCAGTTACAAAGATACGCAGTATTTT. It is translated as CASSYKDTQYF.

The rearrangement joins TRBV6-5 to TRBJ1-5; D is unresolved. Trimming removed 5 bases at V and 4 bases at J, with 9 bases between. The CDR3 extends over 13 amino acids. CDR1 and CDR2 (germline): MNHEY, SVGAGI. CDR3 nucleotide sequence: TGTGCCAGCAGTATGACATCAAATCAGCCCCAGCATTTT. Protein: CASSMTSNQPQHF.

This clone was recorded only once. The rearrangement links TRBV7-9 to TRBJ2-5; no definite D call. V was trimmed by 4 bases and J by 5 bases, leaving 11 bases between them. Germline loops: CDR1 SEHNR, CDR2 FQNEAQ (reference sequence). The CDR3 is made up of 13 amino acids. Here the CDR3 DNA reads TGTGCCAGCAGCTCGGATGTTCGGGAGACCCAGTACTTC. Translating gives CASSSDVRETQYF.

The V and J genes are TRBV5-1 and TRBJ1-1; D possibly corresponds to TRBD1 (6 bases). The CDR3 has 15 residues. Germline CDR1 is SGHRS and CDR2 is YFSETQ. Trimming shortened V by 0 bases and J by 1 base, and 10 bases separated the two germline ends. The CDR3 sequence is CASSLDGGGNTEAFF. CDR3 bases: TGCGCCAGCAGCTTGGATGGAGGGGGGAACACTGAAGCTTTCTTT.